Below are 18 T cell receptor beta chains sequenced from a single sample in a study of human T cells and chemical hapten exposure. What the library attached to individual cDNA molecules were unique molecular identifiers. TCRdb re-called the reads with MiXCR, one entry per CDR3 protein. The data contain about 120,000 distinct CDR3 sequences, 6.5% to 10% of them singletons. Extraction of total RNA was performed on unfractionated whole blood. The sample was whole blood. The origin of the receptors is a human donor in good health. Some clones in this sample may be carry-over from other donors' samples.

The chain links TRBV20-1 to TRBJ2-5, with TRBD1 identical over 7 bases. The ends lost 6 bases at V and 2 bases at J; junction bases unmatched: 12. The CDR3 covers 15 residues. In germline, CDR1 is DFQATT, CDR2 SNEGSKA (reference sequence). CDR3 coding DNA: TGCAGTGCCACACAAGGGACAGTCCTACAAGAGACCCAGTACTTC. This translates into CSATQGTVLQETQYF.

The J gene is TRBJ2-7, the V gene TRBV29-1, with 9 bases lining up with TRBD1. This CDR3 has 13 residues. Per germline, CDR1 SQVTM and CDR2 ANQGSEA. V lost 6 bases, J lost 7 bases, and 10 bases stayed unmatched. DNA of the CDR3: TGCAGCGTGACCGGGACAGGGTATTTAGAGCAGTACTTC. It yields the protein CSVTGTGYLEQYF.

This clonotype has ten or more counts. The chain employs TRBV7-3 and TRBJ1-1, with D tentatively TRBD1 (5 bases). Between the trimmed V and J ends, which lost 4 bases and 2 bases, there was a span of 8 bases. The CDR3 is 13 amino acids. Germline CDR1 SGHTA, CDR2 FQGTGA. CDR3 in DNA: TGTGCCAGCAGCTCAGACAGAAACACTGAAGCTTTCTTT. Its protein product is CASSSDRNTEAFF.

This clonotype appeared a few times. This rearrangement joins TRBV7-2 to TRBJ1-3; TRBD1 might be the D (5 bases). This CDR3 comprises 16 residues. In germline, CDR1 is SGHTA, CDR2 FQGNSA. The germline V and J ends were trimmed by 3 bases and 0 bases, with 12 bases remaining between them. The CDR3 loop reads CASSLGGTPSGNTIYF. The CDR3 DNA is TGTGCCAGCAGCTTGGGGGGAACCCCCTCTGGAAACACCATATATTTT.

At least ten counts were recorded for this clonotype. This chain links TRBV18 with TRBJ1-4; D is possibly TRBD1 (5 bases). CDR3 length equals 14 residues. V was cut by 3 bases and J by 8 bases, with 13 bases left in between. The germline V gene has CDR1 KGHSH and CDR2 LQKENI. The CDR3 DNA follows: TGTGCCAGCTCACCGGTCCAGGGTCAAGAAAAACTGTTTTTT. Its translation: CASSPVQGQEKLFF.

V gene TRBV6-4 combines with J gene TRBJ2-3; a weak D match, TRBD1 (6 bases). V gave up 0 bases and J gave up 2 bases, with 12 bases separating them. The CDR3 runs 16 residues. Germline V CDR1 and CDR2: MRHNA, SNTAGT. In DNA form, the CDR3 reads TGTGCCAGCAGTGACTCATTCCGGGACAACACAGATACGCAGTATTTT. It is translated as CASSDSFRDNTDTQYF.

V is TRBV9 and J is TRBJ2-2, with D unclear. Trimming shortened V by 2 bases and J by 4 bases, and 12 bases separated the two germline ends. The germline V gene encodes CDR1 SGDLS and CDR2 YYNGEE. CDR3 length: 15 amino acids. CDR3 nucleotide sequence: TGTGCCAGCAGCGTCGGCAGCCGAAGCACCGGGGAGCTGTTTTTT. Amino acids: CASSVGSRSTGELFF.

This chain connects TRBV19 to TRBJ1-2, with 7 bases aligning to TRBD1. J was trimmed by 0 bases and V by 8 bases; bases with no gene match: 6. CDR1 is LNHDA, CDR2 SQIVND, per germline (reference sequence). The CDR3 is made up of 14 amino acids. CDR3 amino acids: CASGRTGTNYGYTF. DNA of the CDR3: TGTGCCAGTGGACGGACAGGAACTAACTATGGCTACACCTTC.

This clonotype appeared many times. The chain couples TRBV19 to TRBJ1-1, with D hard to call. Trimming took 5 bases from V and 1 from J, leaving 8 bases between them. Germline V lookup: CDR1 LNHDA, CDR2 SQIVND (reference sequence). The CDR3 totals 13 residues. The CDR3 spells CASSLSTNTEAFF. CDR3 DNA: TGTGCCAGTAGTCTCTCGACGAACACTGAAGCTTTCTTT.

A few counts support this clonotype. This rearrangement joins TRBV7-3 to TRBJ2-3, with a weak D call TRBD2 (7 bases). Germline loops: CDR1 SGHTA, CDR2 FQGTGA. Between the trimmed V and J ends, which lost 5 bases and 3 bases, there was a span of 12 bases. The CDR3 covers 14 residues. In DNA, the CDR3 is TGTGCCAGCAGCCAGGGGAGGGTGACAGATACGCAGTATTTT. Its protein is CASSQGRVTDTQYF.

A few counts support this clonotype. CDR3: CASSPSTAGPGDEQFF. The CDR3 region has the DNA TGTGCCAGCAGCCCCTCGACAGCGGGACCGGGGGATGAGCAGTTCTTC. This chain uses TRBV11-3 with TRBJ2-1; the match to TRBD2 covers 7 bases. With V trimmed by 5 bases and J by 8 bases, 15 bases remained unmatched. Germline-derived CDR1 and CDR2 are SGHNT and YENEEA. This CDR3 has 16 amino acids.

This clonotype showed up just once. V is TRBV7-6 and J is TRBJ2-5; 11 bases fit TRBD2. J was trimmed by 2 bases and V by 4 bases; bases with no gene match: 6. The CDR3 totals 16 residues. CDR1 SGHVS and CDR2 FNYEAQ come from the germline V gene. Here the CDR3 DNA reads TGTGCCAGCAGCTCTACTAGCGGGGGACCTCAAGAGACCCAGTACTTC. This codes for CASSSTSGGPQETQYF.

This clonotype was seen repeatedly, ten times or more. This sequence joins TRBV6-6 and TRBJ1-6; D is ambiguous. Germline V gene data show CDR1 as MNHNY and CDR2 as SVGAGI (reference sequence). The ends were cut back, 6 bases at V and 9 bases at J, with 6 bases in the middle. CDR3 size: 11 residues. The CDR3: CASSRSSPLHF. As DNA, the CDR3 is TGTGCCAGCAGCCGCTCTTCACCCCTCCACTTT.

This clonotype was counted only a few times. This chain uses TRBV18 with TRBJ1-1, with D possibly matching TRBD1 (5 bases). CDR1 and CDR2 (germline): KGHSH, LQKENI. Trimming shortened V by 3 bases and J by 1 base, and 12 bases separated the two germline ends. This CDR3 comprises 15 residues. CDR3 sequence: CASSPALQGNTEAFF. DNA for the CDR3: TGTGCCAGCTCACCGGCCCTCCAGGGGAACACTGAAGCTTTCTTT.

This clonotype was observed at least ten times. V gene TRBV12-3 or TRBV12-4 combines with J gene TRBJ2-6; the D gene is possibly TRBD1 (5 bases). The CDR3 spans 14 residues. V was pared by 8 bases and J by 1 base, with 9 bases between. CDR3 residues: CASHHRSGANVLTF. Written as DNA, the CDR3 is TGTGCCAGCCATCACAGGTCTGGGGCCAACGTCCTGACTTTC.

This clonotype has only a few counts. This chain connects TRBV10-3 to TRBJ2-6; D is perhaps TRBD1 (5 bases). This CDR3 region has 16 residues. Germline V lookup: CDR1 ENHRY, CDR2 SYGVKD. V was trimmed by 8 bases and J by 1 base, leaving 15 bases between them. CDR3 sequence reads: CAIRPRELSGANVLTF. DNA for the CDR3: TGTGCCATCCGGCCCAGGGAATTATCTGGGGCCAACGTCCTGACTTTC.

This clonotype appeared many times. The chain uses TRBV7-9 and TRBJ1-4; D unclear. The germline CDR1 and CDR2 sequences are SEHNR and FQNEAQ (reference sequence). The CDR3 length is 10 residues. V was cut by 5 bases and J by 10 bases, with 5 bases left in between. In DNA, the CDR3 is TGTGCCAGCAGCGGCGGAAAACTGTTTTTT. Amino acid sequence: CASSGGKLFF.

This clonotype was counted at least ten times. The chain couples TRBV7-9 to TRBJ1-4; the D gene is possibly TRBD1 (6 bases). V lost 2 bases and J 3 bases, leaving 16 bases between the germline ends. The germline CDR1 and CDR2 sequences are SEHNR and FQNEAQ (reference sequence). The CDR3 totals 17 residues. CDR3 in DNA: TGTGCCAGCAGCTTAATGTCTGGGGGCGGCCCTAATGAAAAACTGTTTTTT. Protein product: CASSLMSGGGPNEKLFF.